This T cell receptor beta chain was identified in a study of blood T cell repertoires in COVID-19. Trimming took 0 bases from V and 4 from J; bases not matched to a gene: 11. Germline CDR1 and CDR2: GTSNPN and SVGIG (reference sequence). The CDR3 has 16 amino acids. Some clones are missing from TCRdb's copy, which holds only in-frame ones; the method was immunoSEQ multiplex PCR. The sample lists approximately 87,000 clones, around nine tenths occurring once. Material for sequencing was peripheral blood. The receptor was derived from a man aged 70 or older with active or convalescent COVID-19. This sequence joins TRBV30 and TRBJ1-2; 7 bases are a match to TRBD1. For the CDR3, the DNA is TGTGCCTGGAGTGTACAGGGGATAAAAGACGGCTATGGCTACACCTTC. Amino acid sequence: CAWSVQGIKDGYGYTF.